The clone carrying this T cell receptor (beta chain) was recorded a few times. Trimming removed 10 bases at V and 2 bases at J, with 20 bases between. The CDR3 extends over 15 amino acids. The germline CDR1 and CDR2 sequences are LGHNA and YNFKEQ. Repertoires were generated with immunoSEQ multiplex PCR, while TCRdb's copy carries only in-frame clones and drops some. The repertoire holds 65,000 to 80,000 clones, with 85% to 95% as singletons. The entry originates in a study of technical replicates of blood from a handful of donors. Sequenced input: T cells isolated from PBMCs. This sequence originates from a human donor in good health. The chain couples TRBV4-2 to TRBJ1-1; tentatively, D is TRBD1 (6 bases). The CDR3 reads CATLPLKDSNTEAFF. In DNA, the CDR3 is TGTGCCACCCTACCCCTTAAGGACAGTAACACTGAAGCTTTCTTT.